This T cell receptor beta chain was sequenced for a study of CD8 T cells in ankylosing spondylitis. The table lists this clonotype with a few counts. What it binds is unknown. Findings and limits, study-wide: Clones linked with disease were CD8+ and fairly uncommon in the peripheral blood. According to the report, clones linked to the disease were significantly enriched in matched synovial fluid samples taken from ankylosing spondylitis patients. Ankylosing spondylitis blood appeared to carry a characteristic TCR beta motif of seven to nine highly homologous variants.

TCR beta libraries were made by quantitative 5'-RACE with molecular barcodes. TCRdb reanalysed the 5' RACE reads using MiXCR and keeps one entry per CDR3 protein. The sample has 84,000 or so distinct CDR3 sequences, around 25% seen once. The CDR3 is 14 residues long. V gave up 3 bases and J gave up 3 bases; unmatched junction bases: 5. CDR1 and CDR2 (germline): LNHDA, SQIVND (reference sequence). This receptor was identified in a male donor with ankylosing spondylitis or in good health (not recorded which). The chain combines TRBV19 with TRBJ2-7; 7 positions match TRBD2. Material: blood, either unsorted or a sorted T cell fraction (not recorded which). CDR3 sequence (DNA): TGTGCCAGTAGTATGGCGGGGGTCCTCTACGAGCAGTACTTC. Its translation: CASSMAGVLYEQYF.